This TCR beta chain was profiled in a study of Graves' ophthalmopathy and Graves' hyperthyroidism. Amplification of TCR beta CDR3 regions used RNA transcripts. HTBI primers served in a first-round RT-PCR, which a second-round multiplex PCR followed. Using its own MiXCR run on the multiplex PCR reads, TCRdb lists one record per CDR3 protein. The sample holds about 700,000 distinct CDR3 sequences, over 40% seen once. This CDR3 contains 13 residues. Germline V gives CDR1 LNHDA, CDR2 SQIVND (reference sequence). There are a few counts of this clonotype. The junction does not match germline at one end; this may be a read error.

This sequence was found in an adult man with Graves' ophthalmopathy. The chain uses TRBV19 and TRBJ1-1; unclear D gene. The sequenced sample consisted of peripheral blood. The CDR3 region has the DNA TGTGCCAGTAGTATGCGGGAGAACACTGAAGTTTTCTTT. It codes for CASSMRENTEVFF.